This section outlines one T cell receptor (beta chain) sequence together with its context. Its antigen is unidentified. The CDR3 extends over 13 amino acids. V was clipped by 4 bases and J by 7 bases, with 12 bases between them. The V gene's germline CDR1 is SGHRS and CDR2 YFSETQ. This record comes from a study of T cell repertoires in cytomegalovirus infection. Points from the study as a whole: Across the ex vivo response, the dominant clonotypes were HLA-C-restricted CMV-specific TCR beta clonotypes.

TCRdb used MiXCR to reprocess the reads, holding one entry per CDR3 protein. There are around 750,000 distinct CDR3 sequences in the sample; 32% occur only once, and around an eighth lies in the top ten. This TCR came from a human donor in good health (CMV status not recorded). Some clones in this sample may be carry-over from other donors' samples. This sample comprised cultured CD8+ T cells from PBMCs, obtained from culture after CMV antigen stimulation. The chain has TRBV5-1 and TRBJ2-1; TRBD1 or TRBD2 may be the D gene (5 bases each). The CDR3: CASSAYWGNEQFF. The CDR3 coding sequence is TGCGCCAGCAGCGCCTACTGGGGGAATGAGCAGTTCTTC.